A selection of T cell receptor beta chains follows, all from one sample in a study of blood T cell repertoires in COVID-19. The repertoire was sequenced with immunoSEQ multiplex PCR; TCRdb's copy has only in-frame clones and lacks some. This table has under 100,000 clones, about 76% appearing once. Input material: peripheral blood. The receptors derive from a woman of 80 years or more with active or convalescent COVID-19. Both conserved end residues are part of each CDR3. A D gene is named only where the DNA matches it firmly. Not all rows give a size; the values are once, few, many and, for expanded clones, a class.

len: 14
d_gene: -
v_gene: TRBV5-1
j_gene: TRBJ2-6
abundance: -
CDR3nt: TGCGCCAGCAGCTTCCAATCTGGGGCCAACGTCCTGACTTTC
CDR3aa: CASSFQSGANVLTF

len: 14
d_gene: -
v_gene: TRBV5-1
j_gene: TRBJ1-1
abundance: few
CDR3nt: TGCGCCAGCAGCCTAGACCCTCTGAACACTGAAGCTTTCTTT
CDR3aa: CASSLDPLNTEAFF

len: 18
d_gene: -
v_gene: TRBV7-6
j_gene: TRBJ1-2
abundance: -
CDR3nt: TGTGCCAGCAGCGCTCGGGGGATGGGACCTCGGGGTAGCTATGGCTACACCTTC
CDR3aa: CASSARGMGPRGSYGYTF

len: 14
d_gene: -
v_gene: TRBV6-5
j_gene: TRBJ2-7
abundance: once
CDR3nt: TGTGCCAGCAGTAGCAGGGGATCTATATACGAGCAGTACTTC
CDR3aa: CASSSRGSIYEQYF

len: 18
d_gene: TRBD2
v_gene: TRBV11-2
j_gene: TRBJ2-1
abundance: -
CDR3nt: TGTGCCAGCAGACCATCCCCGAGCCAGCGGGGGGTCCACAATGAGCAGTTCTTC
CDR3aa: CASRPSPSQRGVHNEQFF

len: 16
d_gene: -
v_gene: TRBV5-4
j_gene: TRBJ2-2
abundance: -
CDR3nt: TGTGCCAGCAGCTTGGACGGTTTCTGGAACACCGGGGAGCTGTTTTTT
CDR3aa: CASSLDGFWNTGELFF

len: 15
d_gene: TRBD1
v_gene: TRBV7-2
j_gene: TRBJ2-3
abundance: once
CDR3nt: TGTGCCAGCAGCAAGGGGGGACAGGGGGTTCTCACGCAGTATTTT
CDR3aa: CASSKGGQGVLTQYF

len: 16
d_gene: TRBD1
v_gene: TRBV3-1/TRBV3-2
j_gene: TRBJ1-6
abundance: once
CDR3nt: TGTGCCAGCAGCCAAGAAGGGACAGCTAATAATTCACCCCTCCACTTT
CDR3aa: CASSQEGTANNSPLHF

len: 13
d_gene: TRBD1
v_gene: TRBV6-5
j_gene: TRBJ1-5
abundance: -
CDR3nt: TGTGCCAGCACTTGGACAGGGGATCAGCCCCAGCATTTT
CDR3aa: CASTWTGDQPQHF

len: 14
d_gene: -
v_gene: TRBV4-3
j_gene: TRBJ2-7
abundance: -
CDR3nt: TGCGCCAGCAGCCAAGACCTGGAGGGTTACGAGCAGTACTTC
CDR3aa: CASSQDLEGYEQYF

len: 15
d_gene: TRBD2
v_gene: TRBV4-3
j_gene: TRBJ2-5
abundance: -
CDR3nt: TGCGCCAGCAGCCAAGATCCAGCTAGCGGGGGGGCCCAGTACTTC
CDR3aa: CASSQDPASGGAQYF

len: 14
d_gene: TRBD1
v_gene: TRBV7-9
j_gene: TRBJ1-5
abundance: -
CDR3nt: TGTGCCAGCAGCATGGGACAGGGTAATCAGCCCCAGCATTTT
CDR3aa: CASSMGQGNQPQHF

len: 15
d_gene: -
v_gene: TRBV7-2
j_gene: TRBJ2-7
abundance: -
CDR3nt: TGTGCCAGCAGCTTAGCGGCGGGGCTCAGCTACGAGCAGTACTTC
CDR3aa: CASSLAAGLSYEQYF

len: 15
d_gene: -
v_gene: TRBV7-2
j_gene: TRBJ1-2
abundance: -
CDR3nt: TGTGCCAGCAGCTTAGCGGTAGGGGTTGGATATGGCTACACCTTC
CDR3aa: CASSLAVGVGYGYTF

len: 11
d_gene: -
v_gene: TRBV11-2
j_gene: TRBJ1-4
abundance: -
CDR3nt: TGTGCCAGCAGGAGTAATGAAAAACTGTTTTTT
CDR3aa: CASRSNEKLFF

len: 13
d_gene: -
v_gene: TRBV28
j_gene: TRBJ1-4
abundance: -
CDR3nt: TGTGCCAGCCGCGGGGAGACAAATGAAAAACTGTTTTTT
CDR3aa: CASRGETNEKLFF

len: 17
d_gene: -
v_gene: TRBV19
j_gene: TRBJ2-5
abundance: -
CDR3nt: TGTGCCAGTAGTATAGGGGTTCGGGACACTCTGCCGGAGACCCAGTACTTC
CDR3aa: CASSIGVRDTLPETQYF

len: 14
d_gene: -
v_gene: TRBV9
j_gene: TRBJ1-6
abundance: once
CDR3nt: TGTGCCAGCAGCGTAGGTCTGACAAATTCACCCCTCCACTTT
CDR3aa: CASSVGLTNSPLHF

len: 14
d_gene: -
v_gene: TRBV7-8
j_gene: TRBJ1-1
abundance: -
CDR3nt: TGTGCCAGCAGCTTACATGTGGGAGGGGTTGAAGCTTTCTTT
CDR3aa: CASSLHVGGVEAFF

len: 14
d_gene: -
v_gene: TRBV5-1
j_gene: TRBJ2-7
abundance: -
CDR3nt: TGCGCCAGCAGCGTTGGAAGAACAGGTTACGAGCAGTACTTC
CDR3aa: CASSVGRTGYEQYF

len: 13
d_gene: TRBD1
v_gene: TRBV2
j_gene: TRBJ1-2
abundance: -
CDR3nt: TGTGCCAGCAGTTCGGACAGGGAGGGCGGCTACACCTTC
CDR3aa: CASSSDREGGYTF

len: 19
d_gene: TRBD2
v_gene: TRBV13
j_gene: TRBJ2-2
abundance: few
CDR3nt: TGTGCCAGCAGCTCATCTTGGACTAGCGGGGACTCGAACACCGGGGAGCTGTTTTTT
CDR3aa: CASSSSWTSGDSNTGELFF

len: 15
d_gene: -
v_gene: TRBV4-1
j_gene: TRBJ1-1
abundance: -
CDR3nt: TGCGCCAGCAGCCGCCCAACAGGAATGAACACTGAAGCTTTCTTT
CDR3aa: CASSRPTGMNTEAFF

len: 15
d_gene: TRBD1
v_gene: TRBV7-8
j_gene: TRBJ2-7
abundance: few
CDR3nt: TGTGCCAGCAGCCTCAGCCGGGACAGTGCCTACGAGCAGTACTTC
CDR3aa: CASSLSRDSAYEQYF

len: 14
d_gene: TRBD1
v_gene: TRBV2
j_gene: TRBJ2-5
abundance: -
CDR3nt: TGTGCCAGCAGAGGACAGGGGAACGGCGAGACCCAGTACTTC
CDR3aa: CASRGQGNGETQYF

len: 13
d_gene: -
v_gene: TRBV10-2
j_gene: TRBJ1-6
abundance: -
CDR3nt: TGCGCCAGCAGGCGGGGGACTAATTCACCCCTCCACTTT
CDR3aa: CASRRGTNSPLHF

len: 14
d_gene: TRBD1
v_gene: TRBV6-5
j_gene: TRBJ2-2
abundance: few
CDR3nt: TGTGCCAGCAGCAGGGGGCTGGACACCGGGGAGCTGTTTTTT
CDR3aa: CASSRGLDTGELFF

len: 14
d_gene: -
v_gene: TRBV18
j_gene: TRBJ1-2
abundance: -
CDR3nt: TGTGCCAGCTCACGACCTTCGTCCCCCTATGGCTACACCTTC
CDR3aa: CASSRPSSPYGYTF

len: 15
d_gene: TRBD1
v_gene: TRBV11-2
j_gene: TRBJ1-6
abundance: -
CDR3nt: TGTGCCAGCAGCTTATTAAGGGACAGACTTTCACCCCTCCACTTT
CDR3aa: CASSLLRDRLSPLHF

len: 15
d_gene: -
v_gene: TRBV6-6
j_gene: TRBJ1-4
abundance: -
CDR3nt: TGTGCCAGCAGCCCCCGGGCGAGGGCTAATGAAAAACTGTTTTTT
CDR3aa: CASSPRARANEKLFF

len: 17
d_gene: TRBD2
v_gene: TRBV27
j_gene: TRBJ2-3
abundance: -
CDR3nt: TGTGCCAGCAGCCCCCCTAGGCGGGGGGGTTCCACAGATACGCAGTATTTT
CDR3aa: CASSPPRRGGSTDTQYF

len: 13
d_gene: -
v_gene: TRBV18
j_gene: TRBJ1-6
abundance: -
CDR3nt: TGTGCCAGCTCACCAGGAGAAGATTCACCCCTCCACTTT
CDR3aa: CASSPGEDSPLHF

len: 16
d_gene: TRBD1
v_gene: TRBV7-8
j_gene: TRBJ2-5
abundance: -
CDR3nt: TGTGCCAGCAGCTACCAACCGGGACAGGGAAAAGAGACCCAGTACTTC
CDR3aa: CASSYQPGQGKETQYF

len: 15
d_gene: TRBD1
v_gene: TRBV7-9
j_gene: TRBJ1-6
abundance: -
CDR3nt: TGTGCCAGCAGCTTATCAGGGGGCGGAAATTCACCCCTCCACTTT
CDR3aa: CASSLSGGGNSPLHF

len: 15
d_gene: TRBD1
v_gene: TRBV7-2
j_gene: TRBJ2-4
abundance: few
CDR3nt: TGTGCCAGCAGCCCGACAGGGGGAGCCAAAAACATTCAGTACTTC
CDR3aa: CASSPTGGAKNIQYF

len: 15
d_gene: -
v_gene: TRBV9
j_gene: TRBJ1-1
abundance: -
CDR3nt: TGTGCCAGCAGCGGACACCCCATAGGGAACACTGAAGCTTTCTTT
CDR3aa: CASSGHPIGNTEAFF

len: 15
d_gene: -
v_gene: TRBV5-1
j_gene: TRBJ2-3
abundance: -
CDR3nt: TGCGCCAGCAGCTTCGACAGCAAGGACACAGATACGCAGTATTTT
CDR3aa: CASSFDSKDTDTQYF

len: 19
d_gene: TRBD2
v_gene: TRBV5-5
j_gene: TRBJ2-3
abundance: -
CDR3nt: TGTGCCAGCAGCTCTACCGGGACTAGCGGGGGGGCAGCCACAGATACGCAGTATTTT
CDR3aa: CASSSTGTSGGAATDTQYF

len: 14
d_gene: TRBD2
v_gene: TRBV5-5
j_gene: TRBJ2-1
abundance: -
CDR3nt: TGTGCCAGCAGCTTGGGTCCCGGGGGGAGTGAGCAGTTCTTC
CDR3aa: CASSLGPGGSEQFF

len: 16
d_gene: -
v_gene: TRBV7-2
j_gene: TRBJ2-2
abundance: once
CDR3nt: TGTGCCAGCAGCCCTTGGGCTAGCTCCAACACCGGGGAGCTGTTTTTT
CDR3aa: CASSPWASSNTGELFF

len: 14
d_gene: TRBD1
v_gene: TRBV3-1/TRBV3-2
j_gene: TRBJ2-7
abundance: -
CDR3nt: TGTGCCAGCAGCCCCGGGACAGGAGGCTACGAGCAGTACTTC
CDR3aa: CASSPGTGGYEQYF

len: 18
d_gene: TRBD1
v_gene: TRBV28
j_gene: TRBJ1-3
abundance: -
CDR3nt: TGTGCCAGCAGTGGACCTCAAACAGGGGTACTAACTGGAAACACCATATATTTT
CDR3aa: CASSGPQTGVLTGNTIYF

len: 16
d_gene: TRBD1
v_gene: TRBV29-1
j_gene: TRBJ1-1
abundance: -
CDR3nt: TGCAGCGTTGTTGGGGGCGCAGACAGGGGGCTCGGTGAAGCTTTCTTT
CDR3aa: CSVVGGADRGLGEAFF

len: 15
d_gene: -
v_gene: TRBV9
j_gene: TRBJ2-3
abundance: few
CDR3nt: TGTGCCAGCAGCGTAGATGGCCAAGTCACAGATACGCAGTATTTT
CDR3aa: CASSVDGQVTDTQYF

len: 15
d_gene: -
v_gene: TRBV15
j_gene: TRBJ2-1
abundance: -
CDR3nt: TGTGCCACCAGCTTACTAGCCGTGTCCTACAATGAGCAGTTCTTC
CDR3aa: CATSLLAVSYNEQFF

len: 16
d_gene: TRBD2
v_gene: TRBV9
j_gene: TRBJ2-2
abundance: -
CDR3nt: TGTGCCAGCAGCGTAGGCGGGGGGGCGAACACCGGGGAGCTGTTTTTT
CDR3aa: CASSVGGGANTGELFF

len: 15
d_gene: TRBD1
v_gene: TRBV3-1/TRBV3-2
j_gene: TRBJ1-2
abundance: -
CDR3nt: TGTGCCAGCAGCCAAGAAAACAGGGGTGAATATGGCTACACCTTC
CDR3aa: CASSQENRGEYGYTF

len: 15
d_gene: TRBD2
v_gene: TRBV5-5
j_gene: TRBJ2-4
abundance: -
CDR3nt: TGTGCCAGCAGCCTGGGCGGGGGGGCCGCAAACATTCAGTACTTC
CDR3aa: CASSLGGGAANIQYF

len: 16
d_gene: -
v_gene: TRBV18
j_gene: TRBJ1-1
abundance: -
CDR3nt: TGTGCCAGCTCACCTAGGTCAGGGTCGACGGACACTGAAGCTTTCTTT
CDR3aa: CASSPRSGSTDTEAFF

len: 15
d_gene: TRBD1
v_gene: TRBV2
j_gene: TRBJ1-2
abundance: -
CDR3nt: TGTGCCAGCCAGCAGGAAGAACAGGGGTTTGGAGGCTACACCTTC
CDR3aa: CASQQEEQGFGGYTF

len: 13
d_gene: -
v_gene: TRBV27
j_gene: TRBJ1-6
abundance: -
CDR3nt: TGTGCCAGCAGCCTTGACAGGAATTCACCCCTCCACTTT
CDR3aa: CASSLDRNSPLHF

len: 14
d_gene: -
v_gene: TRBV5-4
j_gene: TRBJ1-5
abundance: few
CDR3nt: TGTGCCAGCAGCTTGCAGGGTAGCAATCAGCCCCAGCATTTT
CDR3aa: CASSLQGSNQPQHF

len: 13
d_gene: TRBD2
v_gene: TRBV7-9
j_gene: TRBJ2-1
abundance: -
CDR3nt: TGTGCCAGCAGCTATAGCGGGGGGGTTGAGCAGTTCTTC
CDR3aa: CASSYSGGVEQFF